This T cell receptor (beta chain) was sequenced in a study of blood T cell repertoires in COVID-19. Study-level background: Some COVID-19 samples were acute and others convalescent; all came from the United States, Italy and Spain. In each case, the material was cDNA or gDNA derived from T cells, B-cell-depleted T cells, or PBMCs.

Authors' data handling: Reference gene primer amplification gave nucleated cell count estimates. Data came from immunoSEQ multiplex PCR; TCRdb stores just in-frame clones and leaves some out. V and J calls and clone size come straight from that table; D and trimming were deduced from the DNA. The top ten hold around 1.5% of the sample, which has 200,000 to 250,000 clones, 84% seen once. The source material was peripheral blood. The TCR originated in a woman between 40 and 55 years old who had recovered from COVID-19.

The DNA of the CDR3 is TGCGCCAGCAGTGAGTCAGGGGACAGGTCCCAAGGTGAGCAGTTCTTC. It translates to CASSESGDRSQGEQFF. The V call is TRBV10-1, the J call TRBJ2-1; TRBD1 agrees at 8 bases. The CDR3 has 16 residues. CDR1 is WNHNN, CDR2 SYGVQD, per germline (reference sequence). V lost 0 bases to trimming and J lost 9 bases; unmatched junction nucleotides: 10.